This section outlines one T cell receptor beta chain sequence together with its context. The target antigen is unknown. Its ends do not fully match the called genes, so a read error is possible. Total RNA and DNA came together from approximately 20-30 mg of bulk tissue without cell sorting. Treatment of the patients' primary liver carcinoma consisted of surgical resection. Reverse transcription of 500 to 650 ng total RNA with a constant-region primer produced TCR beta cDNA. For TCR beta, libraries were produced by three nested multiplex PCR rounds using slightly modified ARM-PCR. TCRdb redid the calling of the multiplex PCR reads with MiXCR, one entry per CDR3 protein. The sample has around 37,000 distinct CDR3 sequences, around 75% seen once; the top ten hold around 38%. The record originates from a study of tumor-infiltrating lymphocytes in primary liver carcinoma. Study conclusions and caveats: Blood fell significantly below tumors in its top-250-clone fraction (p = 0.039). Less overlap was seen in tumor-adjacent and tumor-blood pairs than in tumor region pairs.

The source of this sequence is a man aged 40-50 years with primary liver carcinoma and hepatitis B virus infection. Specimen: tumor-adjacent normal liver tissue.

The CDR3 sequence is CTSSSGCEQYF. The CDR3 nucleotides read TGTACCAGCAGTTCGGGTTGCGAGCAGTACTTC. This chain uses TRBV6-5 with TRBJ2-7; D ambiguous. The CDR3 is 11 amino acids. Germline CDR1 and CDR2: MNHEY and SVGAGI.